This T cell receptor (beta chain) derives from a study of cytomegalovirus exposure and HLA in healthy donors. Study-wide findings and caveats: Researchers catalogued about 160 TCR beta chains as cytomegalovirus-associated. Later work showed greater clonal expansion in HLA-associated TCR beta chains than in equally common others. Data from an earlier analysis indicated that most TCR beta V segments were productive either about 87% or about 30% of the time. Most subjects had HLA-A and HLA-B alleles reportedly predicted accurately by TCR beta sequences.

The PCR had 60 Vbeta and 13 Jbeta primers. Clones were sequenced by immunoSEQ multiplex PCR, and TCRdb holds only the in-frame ones, with some missing. The table has 200,000 to 250,000 clones, 75% to 90% seen once. Germline V gene sequence: CDR1 SGHTA, CDR2 FQGNSA. The V gene lost 5 bases and the J gene lost 8 bases, with 11 bases spanning the gap. CDR3 length equals 12 residues. This clone was seen a single time. Its antigen is still unknown. The clonotype was recovered from a boy aged 2-9 years in good health and CMV-seronegative. V usage is TRBV7-2 and J usage is TRBJ2-3; D ambiguous. The sample was PBMCs. CDR3 amino acids: CASSQTPGTQYF. CDR3 in DNA: TGTGCCAGCAGCCAGACCCCGGGTACGCAGTATTTT. Drawing the rest from reference TRBV7-2 and TRBJ2-3, the complete variable domain is GAGVSQSPSNKVTEKGKDVELRCDPISGHTALYWYRQSLGQGLEFLIYFQGNSAPDKSGLPSDRFSAERTGGSVSTLTIQRTQQEDSAVYLCASSQTPGTQYFGPGTRLTVL.